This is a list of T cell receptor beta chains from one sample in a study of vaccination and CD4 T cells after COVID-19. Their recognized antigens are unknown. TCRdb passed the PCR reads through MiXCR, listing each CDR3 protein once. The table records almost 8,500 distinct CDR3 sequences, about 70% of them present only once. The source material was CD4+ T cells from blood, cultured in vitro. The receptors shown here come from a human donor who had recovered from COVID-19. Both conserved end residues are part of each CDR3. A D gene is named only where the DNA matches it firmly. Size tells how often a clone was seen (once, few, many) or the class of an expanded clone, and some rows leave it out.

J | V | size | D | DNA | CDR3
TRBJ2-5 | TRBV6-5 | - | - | TGTGCCAGCAGTTCAGACTGGATGACAGCGGAGACCCAGTACTTC | CASSSDWMTAETQYF
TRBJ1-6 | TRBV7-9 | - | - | TGTGCCAGCAGCTCCGGACTGGGGGGTTCACCCCTCCACTTT | CASSSGLGGSPLHF
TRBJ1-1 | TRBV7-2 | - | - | TGTGCCAGCAGCCCAAGGGTGGATACTGAAGCTTTCTTT | CASSPRVDTEAFF
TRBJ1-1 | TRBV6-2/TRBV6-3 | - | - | TGTGCCAGCACCCGAGGGGCGATCCCTGAAGCTTTCTTT | CASTRGAIPEAFF
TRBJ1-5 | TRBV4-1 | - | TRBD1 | TGCGCCAGCAGCCAAATACTTGGACAGGGCAAACAGCCCCAGCATTTT | CASSQILGQGKQPQHF
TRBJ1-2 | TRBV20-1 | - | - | TGCAGTGCTAGCTTGCCAGGGGCTCACTATGGCTACACCTTC | CSASLPGAHYGYTF
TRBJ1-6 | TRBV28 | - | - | TGTGCCAGCAGTTTGGTCGGCTATTCACCCCTCCACTTT | CASSLVGYSPLHF
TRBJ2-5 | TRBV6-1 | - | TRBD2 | TGTGCCAGCAGAGAGGCGGGGGGCCAAGAGACCCAGTACTTC | CASREAGGQETQYF
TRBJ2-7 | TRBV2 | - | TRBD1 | TGTGCCAGGTCCCGGGACAGCTACGAGCAGTACTTC | CARSRDSYEQYF
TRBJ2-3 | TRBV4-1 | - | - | TGCGCCAGCAGCCAACCCCCCGGGACTAGCACAGATACGCAGTATTTT | CASSQPPGTSTDTQYF
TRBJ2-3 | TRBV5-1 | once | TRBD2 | TGCGCCAGCAGCCGACGGGGGGGCACAGATACGCAGTATTTT | CASSRRGGTDTQYF
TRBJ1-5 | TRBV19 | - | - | TGTGCCAGTAGTATGTGGACTAACAATCAGCCCCAGCATTTT | CASSMWTNNQPQHF
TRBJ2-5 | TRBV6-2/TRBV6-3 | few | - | TGTGCCAGCAGACAAGAGACCCAGTACTTC | CASRQETQYF
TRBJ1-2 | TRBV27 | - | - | TGTGCCAGCAGTTCCCTAACCGAGTCTACGCGGAGCTACACCTTC | CASSSLTESTRSYTF
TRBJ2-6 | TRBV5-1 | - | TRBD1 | TGCGCCAGCAGCTTGAGGACAGGGCCAACTGGGGCCAACGTCCTGACTTTC | CASSLRTGPTGANVLTF
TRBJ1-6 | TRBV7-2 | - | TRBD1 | TGTGCCAGCAGCTTAAACACAGGGGGCTCTAATTCACCCCTCCACTTT | CASSLNTGGSNSPLHF
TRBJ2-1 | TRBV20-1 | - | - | TGCAGTGCTTCGCTCCCTGGGCCCAATGAGCAGTTCTTC | CSASLPGPNEQFF
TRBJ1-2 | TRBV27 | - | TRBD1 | TGTGCCAGCAGTGCTCCGAATCAGGGGGCGCGGGGCTACACCTTC | CASSAPNQGARGYTF
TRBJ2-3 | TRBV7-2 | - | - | TGTGCCAGCAGCTTAGCAGGGACCGGGACGACAGATACGCAGTATTTT | CASSLAGTGTTDTQYF
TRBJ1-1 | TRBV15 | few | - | TGTGCCACCAGCAGAAACGTCGGGTCGGGGGCTTTCTTT | CATSRNVGSGAFF